A single sample is the source of the 31 T cell receptor beta chains below, sequenced in a study of blood T cell repertoires in COVID-19. Only in-frame clones appear in the TCRdb table, and some are missing; sequencing was by immunoSEQ multiplex PCR. The sample includes about 78,000 clones, about 89% of them seen just once. Input material: peripheral blood. Receptors were obtained from a man between 45 and 60 years old with active or convalescent COVID-19.

CDR3 sequence reads: CATSADREIGELFF. In DNA form, the CDR3 reads TGTGCCACCAGTGCCGATCGTGAGATCGGGGAGCTGTTTTTT. The chain employs TRBV24-1 and TRBJ2-2; D remains ambiguous. The CDR3 spans 14 residues. CDR1 and CDR2 (germline): KGHDR, SFDVKD. V dropped 5 bases and J dropped 7 bases, with 13 bases sitting between them.

The rearrangement links TRBV18 to TRBJ2-3, with 8 bases identical to TRBD2. V was clipped by 6 bases and J by 2 bases; unmatched bases: 10. Germline CDR1 is KGHSH and CDR2 is LQKENI. This CDR3 spans 16 amino acids. The CDR3 spells CASSSGTRGITDTQYF. The CDR3 nucleotides read TGTGCCAGCTCGTCCGGGACTAGGGGGATCACAGATACGCAGTATTTT. Drawing the rest from reference TRBV18 and TRBJ2-3, the complete variable domain is NAGVMQNPRHLVRRRGQEARLRCSPMKGHSHVYWYRQLPEEGLKFMVYLQKENIIDESGMPKERFSAEFPKEGPSILRIQQVVRGDSAAYFCASSSGTRGITDTQYFGPGTRLTVL.

CDR3 nucleotides: TGTGCCAGCAGGATTGCGGGCCTAAACTATGGCTACACCTTC. It yields the protein CASRIAGLNYGYTF. The chain joins TRBV7-2 to TRBJ1-2; D uncertain. Trimming took off 6 bases at V and 2 bases at J, with 13 bases between the two ends. Germline V gives CDR1 SGHTA, CDR2 FQGNSA. The CDR3 has 14 residues.

The chain couples TRBV7-9 to TRBJ2-5, with a possible D match to TRBD1 (5 bases). The CDR3 consists of 14 residues. Germline V gene sequence: CDR1 SEHNR, CDR2 FQNEAQ (reference sequence). Trimming left V 4 bases short and J 2 bases short, with 11 bases between. DNA of the CDR3: TGTGCCAGCAGCTCCAAAAGACAGCAAGAGACCCAGTACTTC. Translating it yields CASSSKRQQETQYF.

V usage is TRBV24-1 and J usage is TRBJ1-5; 8 nucleotides align to TRBD1. CDR3 size: 14 residues. V was pared by 5 bases and J by 7 bases, with 6 bases of the junction left unmatched. Germline V gene data show CDR1 as KGHDR and CDR2 as SFDVKD. CDR3 sequence: CATSGQGPGQPQHF. CDR3 in DNA: TGTGCCACCAGTGGACAGGGGCCCGGACAGCCCCAGCATTTT.

The CDR3, as DNA: TGTGCCAGCAGCTCATATCCCCCCGGGCAGGGGCAAGAGACCCAGTACTTC. Translation gives CASSSYPPGQGQETQYF. The chain joins TRBV7-6 to TRBJ2-5, with D possibly matching TRBD1 (6 bases). Germline V gives CDR1 SGHVS, CDR2 FNYEAQ. V shed 4 bases and J shed 2 bases, with 20 bases lying between them. The CDR3 is 17 residues long. The whole variable domain, filled in from reference TRBV7-6 and TRBJ2-5, reads GAGVSQSPRYKVTKRGQDVALRCDPISGHVSLYWYRQALGQGPEFLTYFNYEAQQDKSGLPNDRFSAERPEGSISTLTIQRTEQRDSAMYRCASSSYPPGQGQETQYFGPGTRLLVL.

This sequence joins TRBV11-2 and TRBJ2-7; 7 bases match TRBD1. The ends lost 5 bases at V and 5 bases at J; junction bases unmatched: 3. The CDR3 length is 12 residues. The germline gives CDR1 SGHAT, CDR2 FQNNGV. CDR3 region: CASSRQGNEQYV. CDR3 in DNA: TGTGCCAGCAGCCGACAGGGAAACGAGCAGTACGTC.

The chain carries TRBV28 and TRBJ2-1, with D unclear. This CDR3 is built from 12 residues. Trimming shortened V by 3 bases and J by 6 bases, and 6 bases separated the two germline ends. Looked up from germline, CDR1 is MDHEN and CDR2 is SYDVKM. CDR3 nucleotide sequence: TGTGCCAGCAGTTTCTTCAGCAATGAGCAGTTCTTC. Translation gives CASSFFSNEQFF.

The chain recombines TRBV30 with TRBJ1-6; D gene unclear. Germline lookup yields CDR1 GTSNPN and CDR2 SVGIG (reference sequence). This CDR3 region has 14 residues. Trimming pared 5 bases from V and 0 bases from J, leaving 8 bases between. This chain's CDR3 is CAWGIVSYNSPLHF. CDR3 nucleotides: TGTGCCTGGGGAATAGTCTCCTATAATTCACCCCTCCACTTT.

The chain is built from TRBV18 and TRBJ2-1; 12 positions agree with TRBD2. The CDR3 spans 16 residues. Losses at the gene ends were 2 bases for V and 4 bases for J; bases not matched to a gene: 3. Germline V CDR1 and CDR2: KGHSH, LQKENI. CDR3 sequence: CASSPTSGGLYNEQFF. The CDR3 DNA follows: TGTGCCAGCTCACCAACTAGCGGGGGGCTGTACAATGAGCAGTTCTTC.

The sample holds a few counts of this clone. V is TRBV28 and J is TRBJ2-6; TRBD1 agrees at 8 bases. The trim removed 3 bases at V and 2 bases at J, leaving 3 bases unmatched. Germline V lookup: CDR1 MDHEN, CDR2 SYDVKM. The CDR3 loop spans 16 amino acids. The CDR3 loop reads CASSFRGPAGANVLTF. CDR3 coding DNA: TGTGCCAGCAGTTTCAGGGGGCCCGCTGGGGCCAACGTCCTGACTTTC.

This rearrangement joins TRBV13 to TRBJ2-7; 12 bases are shared with TRBD2. CDR3 length: 17 amino acids. The germline V gene encodes CDR1 PRHDT and CDR2 FYEKMQ (reference sequence). V shed 4 bases, J shed 9 bases, and the junction held 16 bases outside the gene matches. In nucleotides, the CDR3 is TGTGCCAGCAGCTCCAACCCGGAGACTAGCGGGGGTATACGGCAGTACTTC. This codes for CASSSNPETSGGIRQYF.

Concerning this clone: The junction departs from germline at one end; a sequencing error may be responsible. The rearrangement links TRBV7-8 to TRBJ2-1, with 7 bases matching TRBD1. CDR3 length: 12 amino acids. Germline V CDR1 and CDR2: SGHVS, FQNEAQ. In DNA form, the CDR3 reads TGTGCCAGCAGCATAGCAGGGGGTGAGCAGTTCTTC. Translation: CASSIAGGEQFF.

In its sample, this clone was seen once. The chain couples TRBV6-4 to TRBJ1-6, with 8 bases identical to TRBD1. Germline CDR1 reads MRHNA; CDR2 reads SNTAGT. Trimming took 3 bases from V and 7 from J; bases not matched to a gene: 2. The CDR3 is 14 amino acids. This chain's CDR3 is CASSETGDNSPLHF. As DNA, the CDR3 is TGTGCCAGCAGTGAGACAGGGGACAATTCACCCCTCCACTTT.

The sample holds one count of this clone. CDR3 sequence (DNA): TGTGCCAGCAGCCCCCACGAGGGGACAGCTTCCCTTAATTCACCCCTCCACTTT. Encoded protein: CASSPHEGTASLNSPLHF. The V gene is TRBV7-9, the J gene TRBJ1-6, with TRBD1 identical over 7 bases. J gave up 6 bases and V 5 bases, and 16 bases lay outside the gene matches. The CDR3 contains 18 residues. The germline gives CDR1 SEHNR, CDR2 FQNEAQ (reference sequence).

This chain joins TRBV4-3 and TRBJ2-3; D might be TRBD2 (6 bases). Germline V gene data show CDR1 as LGHNA and CDR2 as YSLEER. The CDR3 length is 14 residues. The V gene lost 1 base and the J gene lost 10 bases, with 15 bases spanning the gap. The CDR3 DNA reads TGCGCCAGCAGCCAAGGGGGATTAGGGGAGGCGCAGTATTTT. Protein product: CASSQGGLGEAQYF.

The chain uses TRBV5-4 and TRBJ2-5; TRBD1 might be the D (6 bases). In germline, CDR1 is SGHNT, CDR2 YYREEE (reference sequence). The V end was cut by 3 bases, the J end by 0 bases, with 9 bases between. The CDR3 totals 14 residues. CDR3 in amino acids: CASSSRDNQETQYF. The CDR3, as DNA: TGTGCCAGCAGCTCCCGGGACAACCAAGAGACCCAGTACTTC. The complete variable domain, with remaining parts taken from reference TRBV5-4 and TRBJ2-5, reads ETGVTQSPTHLIKTRGQQVTLRCSSQSGHNTVSWYQQALGQGPQFIFQYYREEENGRGNFPPRFSGLQFPNYSSELNVNALELDDSALYLCASSSRDNQETQYFGPGTRLLVL.

The rearrangement joins TRBV2 to TRBJ2-2, with 8 positions matching TRBD2. V was clipped by 2 bases and J by 8 bases; unmatched bases: 10. This CDR3 is 16 amino acids long. Looked up from germline, CDR1 is SNHLY and CDR2 is FYNNEI. CDR3 coding DNA: TGTGCCAGCAGTGAAAGTAGCGGGGCATCGTGGGGGGAGCTGTTTTTT. Protein: CASSESSGASWGELFF.

A single count supports this clone. The V and J genes are TRBV11-2 and TRBJ2-1; 7 nucleotides match TRBD1. The CDR3 spans 15 residues. V trimming: 2 bases; J trimming: 7 bases; junction bases outside the gene matches: 8. CDR1 is SGHAT, CDR2 FQNNGV, per germline. CDR3 loop: CASSLMWTGGNEQFF. The CDR3 DNA is TGTGCCAGCAGCTTAATGTGGACAGGAGGAAATGAGCAGTTCTTC. Together with reference TRBV11-2 and TRBJ2-1, the CDR3 gives the full variable domain: EAGVAQSPRYKIIEKRQSVAFWCNPISGHATLYWYQQILGQGPKLLIQFQNNGVVDDSQLPKDRFSAERLKGVDSTLKIQPAKLEDSAVYLCASSLMWTGGNEQFFGPGTRLTVL.

This chain connects TRBV5-1 to TRBJ2-5, with TRBD2 matching over 16 bases. The ends lost 4 bases at V and 1 base at J; junction bases unmatched: 7. The CDR3 sequence is 18 residues long. Germline V lookup: CDR1 SGHRS, CDR2 YFSETQ. The CDR3 loop is CASSTGLAGGPSQETQYF. CDR3 DNA: TGCGCCAGCAGCACGGGACTAGCGGGGGGGCCCTCCCAAGAGACCCAGTACTTC.

In this sample, this clone turned up a few times. The gene calls are TRBV11-2 and TRBJ2-7, with TRBD1 matching 9 bases. V lost 1 base, J lost 3 bases, and 4 bases stayed unmatched. The CDR3 totals 15 residues. CDR1 and CDR2 (germline): SGHAT, FQNNGV. The CDR3 sequence is CASSLADRGFYEQYF. The CDR3 region has the DNA TGTGCCAGCAGCTTAGCGGACAGGGGATTCTACGAGCAGTACTTC. The full variable domain, with the rest looked up from reference TRBV11-2 and TRBJ2-7, is EAGVAQSPRYKIIEKRQSVAFWCNPISGHATLYWYQQILGQGPKLLIQFQNNGVVDDSQLPKDRFSAERLKGVDSTLKIQPAKLEDSAVYLCASSLADRGFYEQYFGPGTRLTVT.

The chain couples TRBV12-3 or TRBV12-4 to TRBJ2-5, with D unresolved. Trimming stripped 6 bases from V and 7 bases from J, with 9 bases between. This CDR3 contains 11 residues. The CDR3 here is CASSSSWTQYF. CDR3 nucleotides: TGTGCCAGCAGCTCGTCGTGGACCCAGTACTTC.

This clone was seen just once. The chain is built from TRBV11-2 and TRBJ2-3; TRBD2 matches 12 bases. The germline V gene has CDR1 SGHAT and CDR2 FQNNGV. This CDR3 is 15 amino acids long. V shed 5 bases and J 3 bases; nucleotides not matched to a gene: 3. The DNA of the CDR3 is TGTGCCAGCAGCCGGACTAGCGGGGATACAGATACGCAGTATTTT. Encoded protein: CASSRTSGDTDTQYF.

This clone was recorded once. This chain uses TRBV28 with TRBJ1-1, with 8 positions matching TRBD1. Per germline, CDR1 MDHEN and CDR2 SYDVKM. Trimming cost V 6 bases and J 5 bases; bases outside gene matches: 8. CDR3 size: 14 residues. This chain's CDR3 is CASRPGGPITEAFF. The CDR3 DNA reads TGTGCCAGCAGACCAGGGGGCCCGATTACTGAAGCTTTCTTT.

This clone was seen once. V and J are TRBV5-4 and TRBJ2-1; 8 positions match TRBD2. The CDR3 totals 15 residues. After removal of 4 bases from V and 4 bases from J, the junction contained 7 bases not matched to a gene. Germline V gene lookup returns CDR1 SGHNT and CDR2 YYREEE (reference sequence). The CDR3 here is CASSPRGANYNEQFF. The CDR3, as DNA: TGTGCCAGCAGCCCGCGGGGGGCTAATTACAATGAGCAGTTCTTC.

The chain links TRBV5-5 to TRBJ2-3; 7 nucleotides line up with TRBD2. Per the germline V gene, CDR1 is SGHKS and CDR2 is YYEKEE (reference sequence). J gave up 4 bases and V 1 base, and 3 bases lay outside the gene matches. This CDR3 has 14 residues. The CDR3 is CASSLSGAADTQYF. The CDR3 DNA reads TGTGCCAGCAGCTTGAGCGGGGCCGCAGATACGCAGTATTTT. The full variable domain, in which reference TRBV5-5 and TRBJ2-3 provide the parts outside the CDR3, is DAGVTQSPTHLIKTRGQQVTLRCSPISGHKSVSWYQQVLGQGPQFIFQYYEKEERGRGNFPDRFSARQFPNYSSELNVNALLLGDSALYLCASSLSGAADTQYFGPGTRLTVL.

The CDR3 DNA reads TGTGCCACCAGCATAAATCTAGCGGGGTTCCAAGAGACCCAGTACTTC. It specifies CATSINLAGFQETQYF. The V gene is TRBV15, the J gene TRBJ2-5; 9 nucleotides agree with TRBD2. The germline V gene has CDR1 LNHNV and CDR2 YYDKDF (reference sequence). Trimming cost V 4 bases and J 1 base; bases outside gene matches: 7. The CDR3 loop spans 16 amino acids.

The chain joins TRBV30 to TRBJ2-7; 7 positions match TRBD1. Per germline, CDR1 GTSNPN and CDR2 SVGIG (reference sequence). The J segment lost 1 base and the V segment lost 3 bases, leaving 3 bases of the junction unmatched. The CDR3 extends over 13 amino acids. CDR3: CAWSRTGSYEQYV. The DNA for the CDR3 is TGTGCCTGGAGCCGGACAGGATCCTACGAGCAGTACGTC.

This chain joins TRBV10-3 and TRBJ2-5; D remains unclear. With 0 bases removed from V and 2 bases from J, the gap between germline ends came to 7 bases. CDR3 length: 14 amino acids. Germline V CDR1 and CDR2: ENHRY, SYGVKD. CDR3: CAISESGKQETQYF. CDR3 nucleotides: TGTGCCATCAGTGAGTCTGGCAAACAAGAGACCCAGTACTTC.

V usage is TRBV29-1 and J usage is TRBJ2-7; D gene uncertain. The germline V and J ends were trimmed by 2 bases and 5 bases, with 4 bases remaining between them. Germline-derived CDR1 and CDR2 are SQVTM and ANQGSEA. This CDR3 spans 10 amino acids. The CDR3, as DNA: TGCAGCGTTGAACTCGACGAGCAGTACGTC. Its protein is CSVELDEQYV.

CDR3 nucleotide sequence: TGTGCCAGCAGTCGGGGATATGGCTACACCTTC. Translation: CASSRGYGYTF. This sequence joins TRBV6-2 or TRBV6-3 and TRBJ1-2; D is undetermined. Germline CDR1 reads MNHEY; CDR2 reads SVGEGT. The CDR3 has 11 residues. The V end was cut by 5 bases, the J end by 5 bases, with 6 bases between.